This TCR beta chain was sequenced for a study of blood T cell repertoires in COVID-19. The data were produced by immunoSEQ multiplex PCR, yet TCRdb's version contains in-frame clones alone and is incomplete. The table shows some 190,000 clones, with about four fifths occurring only once. This clone was seen a few times. The clonotype originates from a woman aged 55 to 70 with COVID-19, enrolled during active disease. The sequenced sample was peripheral blood.

The CDR3 nucleotides are TGTGCCAGTAGTATCCCGGGACAGGGTTATGGCTACACCTTC. Protein sequence: CASSIPGQGYGYTF. V usage is TRBV19 and J usage is TRBJ1-2; the match to TRBD1 covers 9 bases. The CDR3 length is 14 residues. Germline trimming cut 3 bases from V and 5 bases from J; bases unmatched to any gene: 4. Looked up from germline, CDR1 is LNHDA and CDR2 is SQIVND (reference sequence).